This T cell receptor beta chain was profiled in a study of T cell changes during pregnancy in multiple sclerosis. Trimming at V came to 5 bases and at J to 4 bases, leaving 16 bases not matched to a gene. The CDR3 runs 17 residues. Germline V gene sequence: CDR1 SGHNT, CDR2 YENEEA. Assay: immunoSEQ multiplex PCR; the TCRdb copy retains only in-frame clones and omits some. The top ten clones hold about 3% of a sample with around 63,000 clones, roughly nine tenths of them seen once. The receptor's source is a female donor in good health, enrolled as a control in a pregnancy study. The source was peripheral blood, collected in the third trimester of pregnancy. This rearrangement joins TRBV11-3 to TRBJ1-2; 7 nucleotides agree with TRBD1. The CDR3: CASSPSGGDSGFYGYTF. In nucleotides, the CDR3 is TGTGCCAGCAGCCCATCTGGAGGGGACAGCGGATTCTATGGCTACACCTTC.